The clone carrying this T cell receptor beta chain showed up just a few times. A junction boundary mismatches the germline segment, possibly from a read error. It was with 60 Vbeta and 13 Jbeta primers that the PCR ran. Profiling relied on immunoSEQ multiplex PCR, and the TCRdb table lists in-frame clones only, not all of them. The profile shows roughly 89,000 clones, more than 70% of them singletons. The sample is drawn from a study of cytomegalovirus exposure and HLA in healthy donors. The sequenced sample was PBMCs. The sequence came from a man aged 18 to 30 in good health and CMV-seronegative.

CDR3 sequence reads: CSSSLGDGNEKLFF. The CDR3 DNA sequence: TGTTCCAGCAGCTTAGGCGACGGGAATGAAAAACTGTTTTTT. V is TRBV7-9 and J is TRBJ1-4; the D is unclear. The CDR3 totals 14 residues. Germline CDR1 is SEHNR and CDR2 is FQNEAQ (reference sequence).